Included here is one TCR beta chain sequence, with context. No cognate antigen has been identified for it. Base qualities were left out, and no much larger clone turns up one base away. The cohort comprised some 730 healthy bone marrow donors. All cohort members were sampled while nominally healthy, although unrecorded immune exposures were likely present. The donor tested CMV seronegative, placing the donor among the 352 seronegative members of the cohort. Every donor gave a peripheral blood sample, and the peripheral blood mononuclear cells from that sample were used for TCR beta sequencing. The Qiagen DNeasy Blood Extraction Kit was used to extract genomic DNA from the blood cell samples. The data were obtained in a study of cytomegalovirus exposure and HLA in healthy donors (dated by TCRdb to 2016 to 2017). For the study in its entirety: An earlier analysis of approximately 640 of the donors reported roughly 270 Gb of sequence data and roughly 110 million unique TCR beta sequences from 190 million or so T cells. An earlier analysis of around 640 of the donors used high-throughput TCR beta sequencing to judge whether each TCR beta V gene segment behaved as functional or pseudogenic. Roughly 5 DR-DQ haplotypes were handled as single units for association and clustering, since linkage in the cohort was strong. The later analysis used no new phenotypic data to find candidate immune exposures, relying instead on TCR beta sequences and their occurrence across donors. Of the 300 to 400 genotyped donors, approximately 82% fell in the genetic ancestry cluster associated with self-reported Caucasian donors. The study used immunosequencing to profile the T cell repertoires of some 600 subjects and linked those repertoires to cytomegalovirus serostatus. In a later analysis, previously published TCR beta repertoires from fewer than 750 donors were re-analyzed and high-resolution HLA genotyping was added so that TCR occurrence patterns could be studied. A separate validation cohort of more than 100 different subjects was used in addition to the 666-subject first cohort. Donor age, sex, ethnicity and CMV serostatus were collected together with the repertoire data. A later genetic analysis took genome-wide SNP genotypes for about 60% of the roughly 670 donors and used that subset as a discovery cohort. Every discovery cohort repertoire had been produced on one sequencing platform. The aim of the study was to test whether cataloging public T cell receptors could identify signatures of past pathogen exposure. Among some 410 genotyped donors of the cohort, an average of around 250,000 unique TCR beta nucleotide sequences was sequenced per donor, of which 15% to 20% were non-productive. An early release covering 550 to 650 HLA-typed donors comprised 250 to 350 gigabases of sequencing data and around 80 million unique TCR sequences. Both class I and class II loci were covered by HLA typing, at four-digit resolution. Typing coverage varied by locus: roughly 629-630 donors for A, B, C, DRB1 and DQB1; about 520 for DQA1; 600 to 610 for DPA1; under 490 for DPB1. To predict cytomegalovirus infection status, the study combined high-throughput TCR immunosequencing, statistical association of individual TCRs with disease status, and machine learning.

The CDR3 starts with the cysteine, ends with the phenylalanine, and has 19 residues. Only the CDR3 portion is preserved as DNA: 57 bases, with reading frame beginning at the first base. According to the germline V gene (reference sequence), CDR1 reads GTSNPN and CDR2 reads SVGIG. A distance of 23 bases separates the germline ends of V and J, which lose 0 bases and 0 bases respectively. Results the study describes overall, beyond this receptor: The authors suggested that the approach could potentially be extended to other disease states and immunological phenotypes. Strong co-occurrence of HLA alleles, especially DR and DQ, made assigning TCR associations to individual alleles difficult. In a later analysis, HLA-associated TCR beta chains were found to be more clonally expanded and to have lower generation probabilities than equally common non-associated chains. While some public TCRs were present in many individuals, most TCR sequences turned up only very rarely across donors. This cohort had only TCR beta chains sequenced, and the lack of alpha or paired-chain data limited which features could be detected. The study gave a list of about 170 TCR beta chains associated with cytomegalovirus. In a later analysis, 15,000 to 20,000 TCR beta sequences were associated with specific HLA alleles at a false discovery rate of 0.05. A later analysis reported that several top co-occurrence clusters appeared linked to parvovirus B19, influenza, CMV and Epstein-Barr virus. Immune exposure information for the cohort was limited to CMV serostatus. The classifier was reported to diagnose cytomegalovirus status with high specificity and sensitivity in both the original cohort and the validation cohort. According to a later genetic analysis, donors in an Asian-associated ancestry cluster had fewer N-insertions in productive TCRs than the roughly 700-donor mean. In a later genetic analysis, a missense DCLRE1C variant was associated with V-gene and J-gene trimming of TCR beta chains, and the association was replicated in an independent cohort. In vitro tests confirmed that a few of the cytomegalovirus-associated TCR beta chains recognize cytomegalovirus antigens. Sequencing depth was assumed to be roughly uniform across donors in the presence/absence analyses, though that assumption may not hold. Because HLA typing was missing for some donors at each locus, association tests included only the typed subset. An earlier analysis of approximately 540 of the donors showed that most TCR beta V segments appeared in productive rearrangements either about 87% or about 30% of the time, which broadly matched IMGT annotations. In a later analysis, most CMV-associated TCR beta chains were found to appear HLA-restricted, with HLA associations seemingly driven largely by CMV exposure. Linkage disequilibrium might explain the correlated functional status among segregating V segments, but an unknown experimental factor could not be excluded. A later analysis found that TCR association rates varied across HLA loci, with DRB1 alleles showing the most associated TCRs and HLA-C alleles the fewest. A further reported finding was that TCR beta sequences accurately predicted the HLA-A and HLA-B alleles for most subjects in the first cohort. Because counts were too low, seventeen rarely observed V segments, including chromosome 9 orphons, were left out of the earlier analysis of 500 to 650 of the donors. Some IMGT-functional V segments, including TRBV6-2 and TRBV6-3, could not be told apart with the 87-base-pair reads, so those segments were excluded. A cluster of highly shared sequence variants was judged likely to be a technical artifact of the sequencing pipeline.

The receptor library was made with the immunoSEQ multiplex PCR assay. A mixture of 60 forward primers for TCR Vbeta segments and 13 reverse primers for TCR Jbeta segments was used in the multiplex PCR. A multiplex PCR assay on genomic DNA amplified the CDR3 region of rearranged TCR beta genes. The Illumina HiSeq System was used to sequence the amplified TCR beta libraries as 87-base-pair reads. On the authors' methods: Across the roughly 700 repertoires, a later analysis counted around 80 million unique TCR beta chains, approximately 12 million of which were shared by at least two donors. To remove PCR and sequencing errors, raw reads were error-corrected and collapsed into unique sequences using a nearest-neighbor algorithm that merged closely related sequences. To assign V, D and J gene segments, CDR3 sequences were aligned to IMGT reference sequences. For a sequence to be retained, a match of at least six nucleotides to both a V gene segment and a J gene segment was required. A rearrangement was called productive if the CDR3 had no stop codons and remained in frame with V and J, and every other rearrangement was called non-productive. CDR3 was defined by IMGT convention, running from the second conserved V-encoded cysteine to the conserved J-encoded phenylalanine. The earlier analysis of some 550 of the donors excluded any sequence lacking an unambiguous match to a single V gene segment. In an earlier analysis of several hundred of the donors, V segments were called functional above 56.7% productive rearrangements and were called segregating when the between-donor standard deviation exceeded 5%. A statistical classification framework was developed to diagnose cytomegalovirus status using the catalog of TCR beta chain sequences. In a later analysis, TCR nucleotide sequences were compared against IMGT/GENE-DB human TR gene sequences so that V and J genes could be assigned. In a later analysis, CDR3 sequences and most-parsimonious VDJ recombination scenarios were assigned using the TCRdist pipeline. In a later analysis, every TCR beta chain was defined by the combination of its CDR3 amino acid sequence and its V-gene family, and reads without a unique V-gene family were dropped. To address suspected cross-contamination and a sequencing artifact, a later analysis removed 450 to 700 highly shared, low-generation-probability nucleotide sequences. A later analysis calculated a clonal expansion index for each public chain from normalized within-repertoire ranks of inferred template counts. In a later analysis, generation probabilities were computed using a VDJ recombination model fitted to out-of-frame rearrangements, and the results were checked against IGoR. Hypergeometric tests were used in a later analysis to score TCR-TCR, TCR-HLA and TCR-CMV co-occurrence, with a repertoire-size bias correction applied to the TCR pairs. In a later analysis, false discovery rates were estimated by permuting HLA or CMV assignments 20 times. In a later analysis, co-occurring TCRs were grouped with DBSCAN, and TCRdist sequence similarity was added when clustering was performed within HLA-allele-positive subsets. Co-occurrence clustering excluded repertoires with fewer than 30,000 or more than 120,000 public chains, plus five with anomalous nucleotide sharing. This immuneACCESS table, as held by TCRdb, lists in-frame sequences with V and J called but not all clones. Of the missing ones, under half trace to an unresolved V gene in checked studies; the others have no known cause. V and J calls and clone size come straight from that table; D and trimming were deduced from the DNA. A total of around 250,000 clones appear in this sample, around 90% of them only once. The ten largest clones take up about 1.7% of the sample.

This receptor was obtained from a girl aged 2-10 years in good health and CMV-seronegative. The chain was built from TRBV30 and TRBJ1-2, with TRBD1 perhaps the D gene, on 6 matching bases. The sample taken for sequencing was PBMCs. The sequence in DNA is TGTGCCTGGAGTGTACGCTGGAAGGACAGAGAACAACCTAACTATGGCTACACCTTC. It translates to CAWSVRWKDREQPNYGYTF.